This TCR beta chain stems from a study of blood T cells in healthy people across ages. Notes on the study in general: Those diversity estimates obtained from one million T cells were thought to be underestimates. TCR beta diversity per million T cells fell roughly linearly with age.

A second PCR of roughly 7 to 11 cycles used a sample-barcoded 5' primer and a J-beta primer mix. TCRdb itself ran the 5' RACE reads through MiXCR, one entry per CDR3 protein. The sample shows about 1.5 million distinct CDR3 sequences, 35% to 45% of them seen only once. The V segment lost 5 bases and the J segment 8 bases; nucleotides outside the gene matches: 11. CDR3 length: 14 residues. About 10 milliliters of peripheral blood were drawn from each donor. Points on this clonotype: Its antigen is not identified.

This sequence originates from a woman between 18 and 30 years old in good health. This chain links TRBV12-3 or TRBV12-4 with TRBJ1-2, with 7 positions matching TRBD1. Sample: blood. The CDR3 DNA reads TGTGCCAGCAGTGTCGGAGGGGGCAGTCCAGGCTACACCTTC. Protein: CASSVGGGSPGYTF.